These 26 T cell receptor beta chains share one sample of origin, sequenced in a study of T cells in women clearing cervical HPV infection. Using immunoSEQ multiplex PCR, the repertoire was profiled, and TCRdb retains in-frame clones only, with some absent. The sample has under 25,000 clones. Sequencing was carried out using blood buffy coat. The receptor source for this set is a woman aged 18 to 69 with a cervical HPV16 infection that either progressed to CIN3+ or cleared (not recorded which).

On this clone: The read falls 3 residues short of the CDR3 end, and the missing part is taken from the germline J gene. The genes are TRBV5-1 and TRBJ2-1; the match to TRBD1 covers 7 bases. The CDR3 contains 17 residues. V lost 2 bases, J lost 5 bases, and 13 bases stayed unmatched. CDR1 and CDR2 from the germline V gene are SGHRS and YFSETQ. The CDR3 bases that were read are TGCGCCAGCAGCTTCGGTGGAGCAAGGGACAGTAACAATGAG. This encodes CASSFGGARDSNNE. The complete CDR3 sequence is CASSFGGARDSNNEQFF.

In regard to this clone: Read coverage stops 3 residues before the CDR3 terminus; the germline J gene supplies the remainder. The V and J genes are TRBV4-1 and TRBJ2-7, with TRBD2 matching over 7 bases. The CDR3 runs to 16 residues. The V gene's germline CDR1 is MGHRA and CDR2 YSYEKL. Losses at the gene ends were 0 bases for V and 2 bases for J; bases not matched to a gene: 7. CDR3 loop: CASSQDQGLPAYEQYF. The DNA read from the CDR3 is TGCGCCAGCAGCCAAGATCAGGGACTACCCGCCTACGAG.

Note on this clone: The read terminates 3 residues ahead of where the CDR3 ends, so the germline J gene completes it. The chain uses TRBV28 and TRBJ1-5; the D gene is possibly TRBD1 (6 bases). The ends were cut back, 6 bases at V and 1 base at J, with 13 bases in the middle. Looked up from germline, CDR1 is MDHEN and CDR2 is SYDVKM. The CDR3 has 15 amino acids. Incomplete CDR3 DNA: TGTGCCAGCAGCCCAGGGGATTCGAGCAATCAGCCC. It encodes CASSPGDSSNQP. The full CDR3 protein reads CASSPGDSSNQPQHF. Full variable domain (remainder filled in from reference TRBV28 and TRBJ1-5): DVKVTQSSRYLVKRTGEKVFLECVQDMDHENMFWYRQDPGLGLRLIYFSYDVKMKEKGDIPEGYSVSREKKERFSLILESASTNQTSMYLCASSPGDSSNQPQHFGDGTRLSIL.

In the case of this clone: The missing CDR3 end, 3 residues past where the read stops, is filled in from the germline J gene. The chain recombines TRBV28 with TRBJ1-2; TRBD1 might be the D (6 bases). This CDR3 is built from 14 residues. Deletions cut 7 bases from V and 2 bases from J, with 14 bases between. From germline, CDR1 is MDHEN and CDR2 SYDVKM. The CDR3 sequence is CASTGSDRNYGYTF. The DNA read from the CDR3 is TGTGCCAGCACTGGGTCCGACAGGAACTATGGC.

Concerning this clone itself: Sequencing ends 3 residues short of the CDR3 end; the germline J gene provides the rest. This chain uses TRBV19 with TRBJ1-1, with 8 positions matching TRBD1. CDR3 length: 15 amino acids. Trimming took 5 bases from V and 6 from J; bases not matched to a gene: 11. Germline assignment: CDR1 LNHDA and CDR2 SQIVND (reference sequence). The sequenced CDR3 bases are TGTGCCAGTAGTCCATCCCGAGACAGGGGCCCTGAA. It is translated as CASSPSRDRGPE. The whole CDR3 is CASSPSRDRGPEAFF. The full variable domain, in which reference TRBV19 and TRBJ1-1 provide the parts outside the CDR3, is DGGITQSPKYLFRKEGQNVTLSCEQNLNHDAMYWYRQDPGQGLRLIYYSQIVNDFQKGDIAEGYSVSREKKESFPLTVTSAQKNPTAFYLCASSPSRDRGPEAFFGQGTRLTVV.

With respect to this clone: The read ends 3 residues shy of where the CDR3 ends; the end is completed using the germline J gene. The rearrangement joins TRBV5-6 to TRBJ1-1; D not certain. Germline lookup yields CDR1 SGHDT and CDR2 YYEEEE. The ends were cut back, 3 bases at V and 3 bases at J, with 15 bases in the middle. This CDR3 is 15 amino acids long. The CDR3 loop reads CASSSQRGWDTEAFF. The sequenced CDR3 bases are TGTGCCAGCAGCTCTCAGCGGGGTTGGGACACTGAA.

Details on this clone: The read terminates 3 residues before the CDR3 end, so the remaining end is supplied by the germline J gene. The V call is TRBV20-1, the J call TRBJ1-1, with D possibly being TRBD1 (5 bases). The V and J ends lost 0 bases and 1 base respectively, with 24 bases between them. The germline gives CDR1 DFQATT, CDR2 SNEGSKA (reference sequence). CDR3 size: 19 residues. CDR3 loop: CSARDLARGGGGSNTEAFF. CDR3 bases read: TGCAGTGCTAGAGACCTTGCTCGGGGGGGTGGTGGCTCGAACACTGAA.

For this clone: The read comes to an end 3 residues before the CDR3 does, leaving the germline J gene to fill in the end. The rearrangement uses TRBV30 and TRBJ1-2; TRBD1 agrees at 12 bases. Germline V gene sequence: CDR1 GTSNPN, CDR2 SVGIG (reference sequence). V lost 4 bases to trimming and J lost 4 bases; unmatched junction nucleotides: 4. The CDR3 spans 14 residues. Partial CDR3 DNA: TGTGCCTGGACCGGGACAGGGGGCGCCTATGGC. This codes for CAWTGTGGAYG. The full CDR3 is CAWTGTGGAYGYTF.

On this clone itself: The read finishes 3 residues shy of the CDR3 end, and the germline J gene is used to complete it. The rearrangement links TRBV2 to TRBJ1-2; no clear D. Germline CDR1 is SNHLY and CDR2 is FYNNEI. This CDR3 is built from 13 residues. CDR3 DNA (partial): TGTGCCAGCAGTGAAGGGGCCTACAATGAC. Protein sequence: CASSEGAYND. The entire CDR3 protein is CASSEGAYNDYTF.

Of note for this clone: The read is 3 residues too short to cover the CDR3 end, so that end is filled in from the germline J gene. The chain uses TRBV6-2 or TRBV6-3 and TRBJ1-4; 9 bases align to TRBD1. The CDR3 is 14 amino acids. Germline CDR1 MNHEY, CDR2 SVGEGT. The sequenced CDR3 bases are TGTGCCAGCAATATCGACAGGGGGACTTCACCA. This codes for CASNIDRGTSP. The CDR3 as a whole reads CASNIDRGTSPLFF.

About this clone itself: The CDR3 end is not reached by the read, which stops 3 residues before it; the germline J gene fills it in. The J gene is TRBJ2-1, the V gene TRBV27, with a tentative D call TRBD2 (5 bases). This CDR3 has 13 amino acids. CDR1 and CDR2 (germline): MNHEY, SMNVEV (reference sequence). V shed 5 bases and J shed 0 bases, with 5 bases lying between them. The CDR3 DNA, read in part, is TGTGCCAGCAGTCGGGGCTCCTACAATGAG. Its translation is CASSRGSYNE. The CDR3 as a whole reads CASSRGSYNEQFF.

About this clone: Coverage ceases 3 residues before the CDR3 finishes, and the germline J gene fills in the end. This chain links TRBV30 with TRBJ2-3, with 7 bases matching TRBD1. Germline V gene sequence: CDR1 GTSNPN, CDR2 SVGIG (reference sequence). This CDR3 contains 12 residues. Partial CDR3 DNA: TGTGCCTGGAAGGGACAGCAAGAGACG. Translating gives CAWKGQQET. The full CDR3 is CAWKGQQETQYF.

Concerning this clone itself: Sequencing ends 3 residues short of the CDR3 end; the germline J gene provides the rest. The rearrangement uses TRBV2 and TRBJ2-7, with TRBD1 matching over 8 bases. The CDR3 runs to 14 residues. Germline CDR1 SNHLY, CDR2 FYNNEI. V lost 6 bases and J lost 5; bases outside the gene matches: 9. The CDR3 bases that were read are TGTGCCAGCAGCACGGGACAGGTTCGGGACGAG. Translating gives CASSTGQVRDE. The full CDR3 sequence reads CASSTGQVRDEQYF.

CDR3 loop: CASTAGGMTEAFF. The CDR3 DNA, read in part, is TGTGCCAGCACCGCAGGGGGCATGACTGAA. The chain joins TRBV7-6 to TRBJ1-1; TRBD1 matches at 8 bases. The missing CDR3 end, 3 residues past where the read stops, is filled in from the germline J gene. Germline-derived CDR1 and CDR2 are SGHVS and FNYEAQ. The trim removed 7 bases at V and 5 bases at J, leaving 6 bases unmatched. The CDR3 totals 13 residues.

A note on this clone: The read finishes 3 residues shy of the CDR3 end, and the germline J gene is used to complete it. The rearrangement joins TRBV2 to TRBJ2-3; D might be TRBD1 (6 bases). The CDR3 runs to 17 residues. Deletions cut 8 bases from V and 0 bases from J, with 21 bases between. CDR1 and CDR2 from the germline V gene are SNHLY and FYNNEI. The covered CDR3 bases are TGTGCCAGCGGCGCCCCGGGACATTCCGATAGCACAGATACG. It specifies CASGAPGHSDSTDT. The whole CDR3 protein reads CASGAPGHSDSTDTQYF.

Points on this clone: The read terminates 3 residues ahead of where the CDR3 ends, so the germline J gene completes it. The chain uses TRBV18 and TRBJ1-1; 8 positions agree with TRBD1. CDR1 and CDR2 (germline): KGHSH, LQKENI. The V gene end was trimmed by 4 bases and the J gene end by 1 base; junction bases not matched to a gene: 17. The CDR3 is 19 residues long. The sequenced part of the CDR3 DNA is TGTGCCAGCTCACGACGAGCCCAGGGGGCGACTCTCGAGAACACTGAA. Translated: CASSRRAQGATLENTE. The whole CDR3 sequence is CASSRRAQGATLENTEAFF. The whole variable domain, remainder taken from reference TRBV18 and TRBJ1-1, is NAGVMQNPRHLVRRRGQEARLRCSPMKGHSHVYWYRQLPEEGLKFMVYLQKENIIDESGMPKERFSAEFPKEGPSILRIQQVVRGDSAAYFCASSRRAQGATLENTEAFFGQGTRLTVV.

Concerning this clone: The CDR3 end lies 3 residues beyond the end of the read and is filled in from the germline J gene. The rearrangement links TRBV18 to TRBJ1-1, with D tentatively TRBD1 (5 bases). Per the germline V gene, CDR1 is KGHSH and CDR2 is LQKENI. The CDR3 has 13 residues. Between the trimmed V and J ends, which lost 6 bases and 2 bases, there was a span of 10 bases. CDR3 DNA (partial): TGTGCCAGCTCTGAAACAGGAAACACTGAA. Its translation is CASSETGNTE. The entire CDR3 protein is CASSETGNTEAFF.

CDR3 bases read: TGCAGTGCTAGGGGGGACAGGGCCTACGAG. It is translated as CSARGDRAYE. The full-length CDR3 reads as CSARGDRAYEQYF. This chain connects TRBV20-1 to TRBJ2-7; 9 positions agree with TRBD1. The read comes to an end 3 residues before the CDR3 does, leaving the germline J gene to fill in the end. The germline CDR1 and CDR2 sequences are DFQATT and SNEGSKA (reference sequence). CDR3 length: 13 residues. With 3 bases clipped from V and 2 bases from J, the junction kept 2 bases outside the gene matches.

The CDR3 DNA, read in part, is TGTGCCAGCTCACCGAGGGGCGACGAC. This gives the protein CASSPRGDD. The full CDR3 protein reads CASSPRGDDYTF. The rearrangement joins TRBV18 to TRBJ1-2; D is possibly TRBD1 (5 bases). The read stops 3 residues short of the end of the CDR3; the missing end is completed from the germline J gene. Looked up from germline, CDR1 is KGHSH and CDR2 is LQKENI. CDR3 length equals 12 residues.

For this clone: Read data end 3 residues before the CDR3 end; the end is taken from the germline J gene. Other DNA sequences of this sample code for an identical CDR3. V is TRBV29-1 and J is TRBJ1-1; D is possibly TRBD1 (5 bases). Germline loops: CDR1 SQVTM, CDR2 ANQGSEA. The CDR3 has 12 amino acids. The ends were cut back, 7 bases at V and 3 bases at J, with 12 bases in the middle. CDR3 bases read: TGCAGCGCCAGGGTTTCGGACACTGAA. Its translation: CSARVSDTE. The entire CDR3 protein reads CSARVSDTEAFF.

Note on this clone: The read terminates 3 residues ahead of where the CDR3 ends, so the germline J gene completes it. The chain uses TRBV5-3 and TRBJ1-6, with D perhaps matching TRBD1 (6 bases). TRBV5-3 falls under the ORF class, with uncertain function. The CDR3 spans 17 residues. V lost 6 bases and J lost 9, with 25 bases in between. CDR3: CARIVDHRAIGGSPLHF. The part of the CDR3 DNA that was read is TGTGCCAGAATTGTGGATCACAGGGCGATCGGCGGTTCACCC.

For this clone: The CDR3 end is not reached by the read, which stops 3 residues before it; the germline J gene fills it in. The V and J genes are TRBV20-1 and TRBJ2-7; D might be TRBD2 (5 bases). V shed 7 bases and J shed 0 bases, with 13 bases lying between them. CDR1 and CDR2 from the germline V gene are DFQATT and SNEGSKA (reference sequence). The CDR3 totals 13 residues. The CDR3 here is CSVAGVYSYEQYF. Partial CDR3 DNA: TGCAGTGTCGCCGGGGTGTACTCCTACGAG.

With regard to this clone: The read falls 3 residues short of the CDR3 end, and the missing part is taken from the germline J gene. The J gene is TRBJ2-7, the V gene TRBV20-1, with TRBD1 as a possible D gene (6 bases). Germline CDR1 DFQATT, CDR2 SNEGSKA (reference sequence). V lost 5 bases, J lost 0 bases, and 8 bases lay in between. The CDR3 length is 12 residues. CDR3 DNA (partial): TGCAGTGCTCAGGACAGCTCCTACGAG. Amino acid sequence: CSAQDSSYE. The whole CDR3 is CSAQDSSYEQYF.

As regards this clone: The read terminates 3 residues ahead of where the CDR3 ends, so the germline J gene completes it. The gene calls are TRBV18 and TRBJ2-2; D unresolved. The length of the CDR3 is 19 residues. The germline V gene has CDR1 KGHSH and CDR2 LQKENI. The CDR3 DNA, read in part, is TGTGCCAGCTCACCACCGTTTAACCTTTTCGAGGCAACTAATGAAAAG. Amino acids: CASSPPFNLFEATNEK. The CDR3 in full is CASSPPFNLFEATNEKLFF.

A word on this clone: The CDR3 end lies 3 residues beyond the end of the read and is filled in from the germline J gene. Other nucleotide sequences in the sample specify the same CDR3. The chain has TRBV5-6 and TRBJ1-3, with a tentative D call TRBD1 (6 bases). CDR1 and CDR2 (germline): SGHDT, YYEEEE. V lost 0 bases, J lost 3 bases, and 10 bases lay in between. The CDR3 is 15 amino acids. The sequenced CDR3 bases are TGTGCCAGCAGCTTGGCGGCAGGGGTTGGAAACACC. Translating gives CASSLAAGVGNT. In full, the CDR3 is CASSLAAGVGNTIYF.

The CDR3 loop is CASRRTGGNEKLFF. The CDR3 bases that were read are TGTGCCAGCAGACGGACAGGGGGGAATGAAAAG. The rearrangement joins TRBV7-2 to TRBJ2-2; 10 bases are a match to TRBD1. Read data end 3 residues before the CDR3 end; the end is taken from the germline J gene. CDR1 is SGHTA and CDR2 is FQGNSA in the germline V gene. The CDR3 consists of 14 residues.